This T cell receptor (beta chain) was sequenced in a study of blood T cell repertoires in COVID-19. At the level of the study: Samples came from the United States, Italy and Spain, spanning acute and convalescent COVID-19. T cells, B-cell-depleted T cells, or PBMCs provided the cDNA or gDNA that served as material.

Methods used by the authors: Scientists estimated how many nucleated cells there were by amplifying reference gene primers. Produced via immunoSEQ multiplex PCR; TCRdb's table is partial and in-frame only. V and J calls and clone size are given by that table; D and trimming were obtained from the DNA. The profile shows under 250,000 clones, approximately 89% of them singletons. The CDR3 loop spans 14 amino acids. The germline V and J ends were trimmed by 4 bases and 5 bases, with 13 bases remaining between them. Germline CDR1 is SGHTS and CDR2 is YDEGEE. The sequenced sample consisted of peripheral blood. This sequence was found in a woman aged 40 to 49 with acute or convalescent COVID-19. The rearrangement uses TRBV5-8 and TRBJ2-1, with D maybe TRBD1 (5 bases). As DNA, the CDR3 is TGTGCCAGCAGCAGAGGAACCAGGGACAATGAGCAGTTCTTC. Translated, it gives CASSRGTRDNEQFF.